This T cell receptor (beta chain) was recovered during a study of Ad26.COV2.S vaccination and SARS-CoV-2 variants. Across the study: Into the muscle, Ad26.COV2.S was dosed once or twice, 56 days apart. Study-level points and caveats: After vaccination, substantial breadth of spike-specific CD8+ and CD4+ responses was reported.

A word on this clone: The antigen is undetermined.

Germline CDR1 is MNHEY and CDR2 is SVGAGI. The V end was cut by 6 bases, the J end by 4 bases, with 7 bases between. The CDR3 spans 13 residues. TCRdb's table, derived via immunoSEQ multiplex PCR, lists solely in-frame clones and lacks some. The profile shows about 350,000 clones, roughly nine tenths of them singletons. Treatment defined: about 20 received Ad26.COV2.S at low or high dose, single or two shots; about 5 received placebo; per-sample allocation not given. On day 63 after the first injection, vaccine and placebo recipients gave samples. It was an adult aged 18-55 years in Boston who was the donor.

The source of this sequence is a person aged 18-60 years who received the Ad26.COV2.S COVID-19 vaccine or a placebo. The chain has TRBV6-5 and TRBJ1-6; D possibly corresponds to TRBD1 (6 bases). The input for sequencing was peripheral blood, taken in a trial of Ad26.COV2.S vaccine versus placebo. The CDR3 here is CASRDRYNSPLHF. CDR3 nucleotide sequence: TGTGCCAGCAGGGACAGATATAATTCACCCCTCCACTTT.